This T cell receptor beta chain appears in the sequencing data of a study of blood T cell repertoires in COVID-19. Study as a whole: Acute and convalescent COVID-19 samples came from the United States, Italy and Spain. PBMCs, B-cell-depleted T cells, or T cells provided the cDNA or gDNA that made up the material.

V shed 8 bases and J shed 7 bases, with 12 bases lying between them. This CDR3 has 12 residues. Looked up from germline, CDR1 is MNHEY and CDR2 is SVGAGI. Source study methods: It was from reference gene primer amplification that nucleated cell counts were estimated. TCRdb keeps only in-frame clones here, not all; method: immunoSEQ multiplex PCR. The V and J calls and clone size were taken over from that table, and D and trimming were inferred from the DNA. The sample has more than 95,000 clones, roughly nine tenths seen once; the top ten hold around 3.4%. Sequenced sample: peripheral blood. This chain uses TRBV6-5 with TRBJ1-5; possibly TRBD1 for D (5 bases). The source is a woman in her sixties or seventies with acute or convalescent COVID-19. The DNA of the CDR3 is TGTGCCAGCCACAGGACCGGGCAGCCCCAGCATTTT. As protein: CASHRTGQPQHF.